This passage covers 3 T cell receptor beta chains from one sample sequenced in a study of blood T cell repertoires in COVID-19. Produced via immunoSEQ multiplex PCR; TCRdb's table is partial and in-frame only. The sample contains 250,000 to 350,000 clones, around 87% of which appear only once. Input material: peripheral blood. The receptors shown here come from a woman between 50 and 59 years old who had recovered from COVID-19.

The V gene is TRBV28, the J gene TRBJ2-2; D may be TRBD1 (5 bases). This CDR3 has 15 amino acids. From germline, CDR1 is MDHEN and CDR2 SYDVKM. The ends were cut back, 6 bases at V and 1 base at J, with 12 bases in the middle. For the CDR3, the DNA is TGTGCCAGCAGCGCCCGGCAGGGGAACACCGGGGAGCTGTTTTTT. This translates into CASSARQGNTGELFF.

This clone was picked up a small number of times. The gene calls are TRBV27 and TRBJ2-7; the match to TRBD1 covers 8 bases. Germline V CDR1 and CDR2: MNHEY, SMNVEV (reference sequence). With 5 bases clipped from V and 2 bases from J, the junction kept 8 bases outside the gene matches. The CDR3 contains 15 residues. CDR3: CASSTWNRGAYEQYF. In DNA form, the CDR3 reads TGTGCCAGCAGTACCTGGAACAGGGGGGCCTACGAGCAGTACTTC.

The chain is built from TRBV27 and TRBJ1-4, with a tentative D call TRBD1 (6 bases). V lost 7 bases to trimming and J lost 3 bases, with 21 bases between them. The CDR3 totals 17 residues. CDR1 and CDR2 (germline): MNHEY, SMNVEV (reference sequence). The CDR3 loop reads CASTYEGGGGSNEKLFF. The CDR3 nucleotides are TGTGCCAGCACCTATGAGGGGGGGGGAGGATCTAATGAAAAACTGTTTTTT.